This T cell receptor beta chain is from a study of shared clonotypes between healthy human individuals. Sorted-subset replicate PCRs used 150 to 200 ng DNA, 25,000 to 30,000 T cell genomes. TCRdb keeps only in-frame clones here, not all; method: immunoSEQ multiplex PCR. This sample has about 870,000 clones, with 80% to 95% found just once. This CDR3 region has 12 residues. CDR1 is MNHEY and CDR2 is SMNVEV in the germline V gene (reference sequence). V lost 3 bases, J lost 10 bases, and 3 bases stayed unmatched. Positive CCR7 selection of CD45RO-negative cells yielded the naive CD8 cells, and terminally differentiated effector memory CD45RA+ cells were excluded.

The V and J genes are TRBV27 and TRBJ2-1; TRBD2 aligns across 7 bases. The sequencing sample was made of naive CD8+ T cells sorted from blood. The TCR was taken from a man aged 25-45 years in good health. The CDR3 is CASSFGTNEQFF. The CDR3 nucleotides are TGTGCCAGCAGTTTCGGGACTAACGAGCAGTTCTTC.